Given below is one T cell receptor beta chain in context. Its cognate antigen is unknown. J gave up 9 bases and V 5 bases, and 8 bases lay outside the gene matches. The CDR3 sequence is 15 residues long. Germline assignment: CDR1 PRHDT and CDR2 FYEKMQ (reference sequence). The data are from a study of CD8+ T cells in alopecia areata. Study results and limitations: Sequences from scalp samples also cover resident alphabeta T cells of normal skin.

The sequencing template was cDNA reverse transcribed from extracted RNA. The data were produced by immunoSEQ multiplex PCR, yet TCRdb's version contains in-frame clones alone and is incomplete. Of 100,000 to 150,000 clones in the sample, about 49% were seen once. Both peripheral blood and punch biopsies of lesional scalp skin were obtained from patients who had alopecia areata. The sequencing here drew on CD8+ T cells sorted from blood, taken at week 0. This receptor was identified in a human donor with alopecia areata. The chain combines TRBV13 with TRBJ1-6; 9 nucleotides match TRBD1. This chain's CDR3 is CASSHTGTGFSPLHF. The CDR3 DNA follows: TGTGCCAGCAGCCACACCGGGACAGGGTTTTCACCCCTCCACTTT.